These 28 T cell receptor beta chains were all obtained from the same sample, sequenced in a study of shared clonotypes between healthy human individuals. Method: immunoSEQ multiplex PCR; TCRdb's copy keeps in-frame clones and lacks some. This table has roughly 120,000 clones, about 70% appearing once. The sequencing input was memory CD8+ T cells sorted from blood. The subset: CD45RO+ cells pooled with CCR7-negative TemRA cells. Every receptor here comes from a young woman in good health.

The V call is TRBV5-6, the J call TRBJ2-1; D may be TRBD2 (5 bases). The V end lost 0 bases, the J end lost 0 bases, and 16 bases lay between the germline ends. Looked up from germline, CDR1 is SGHDT and CDR2 is YYEEEE. This CDR3 has 18 residues. The CDR3: CASSLGTYTRLSYNEQFF. In DNA, the CDR3 is TGTGCCAGCAGCTTGGGGACTTATACTAGACTCTCCTACAATGAGCAGTTCTTC.

The V call is TRBV28, the J call TRBJ1-5, with 7 bases fitting TRBD1. Germline CDR1 is MDHEN and CDR2 is SYDVKM. V trimming: 6 bases; J trimming: 6 bases; junction bases outside the gene matches: 5. The CDR3 loop spans 13 amino acids. CDR3 loop: CASSEGAVQPQHF. DNA for the CDR3: TGTGCCAGCAGCGAGGGGGCTGTTCAGCCCCAGCATTTT.

V usage is TRBV10-3 and J usage is TRBJ2-7, with D perhaps assigned TRBD1 or TRBD2 (5 bases each). This CDR3 comprises 14 residues. Trimming pared 7 bases from V and 7 bases from J, leaving 20 bases between. The V gene's germline CDR1 is ENHRY and CDR2 SYGVKD. The CDR3 region has the DNA TGTGCCATCACAAAAGGGGAGCAGGTGAGGGAGCAGTACTTC. This sequence encodes CAITKGEQVREQYF.

The rearrangement links TRBV19 to TRBJ1-1; D remains ambiguous. From germline, CDR1 is LNHDA and CDR2 SQIVND (reference sequence). This CDR3 is 13 amino acids long. V lost 3 bases and J lost 1, with 6 bases in between. CDR3 sequence: CASSMRGNTEAFF. CDR3 DNA sequence: TGTGCCAGTAGTATGCGGGGGAACACTGAAGCTTTCTTT.

The chain combines TRBV5-1 with TRBJ1-1; D might be TRBD1 (6 bases). V was clipped by 4 bases and J by 0 bases, with 10 bases between them. Germline V lookup: CDR1 SGHRS, CDR2 YFSETQ. This CDR3 comprises 14 residues. CDR3 amino acids: CASSGRGLNTEAFF. The CDR3 nucleotides are TGCGCCAGCAGCGGGAGGGGGTTGAACACTGAAGCTTTCTTT.

This clone came up many times. V and J are TRBV25-1 and TRBJ1-5; D perhaps matches TRBD1 (6 bases). Per the germline V gene, CDR1 is MGHDK and CDR2 is SYGVNS. The CDR3 contains 17 residues. Deletions cut 2 bases from V and 4 bases from J, with 18 bases between. In DNA, the CDR3 is TGTGCCAGCAGTGAACGGGACACCTCCGATCCAAATCAGCCCCAGCATTTT. Translated: CASSERDTSDPNQPQHF.

The genes are TRBV7-9 and TRBJ1-1; D remains unclear. Germline-derived CDR1 and CDR2 are SEHNR and FQNEAQ (reference sequence). V was cut by 5 bases and J by 1 base, with 14 bases left in between. The CDR3 contains 15 residues. The CDR3 region is CASSHKVGRNTEAFF. Written as DNA, the CDR3 is TGTGCCAGCAGCCACAAGGTAGGCAGGAACACTGAAGCTTTCTTT.

The chain couples TRBV30 to TRBJ1-5, with 11 bases aligning to TRBD1. Looked up from germline, CDR1 is GTSNPN and CDR2 is SVGIG (reference sequence). This CDR3 comprises 14 residues. V shed 3 bases and J 4 bases; nucleotides not matched to a gene: 2. CDR3 protein: CAWRDRGLNQPQHF. The CDR3 coding sequence is TGTGCCTGGAGGGACAGGGGGCTGAATCAGCCCCAGCATTTT.

For this clone: An end of the junction does not agree with germline; a read error may underlie this. V gene TRBV2 combines with J gene TRBJ2-4; 10 bases match TRBD1. Germline V lookup: CDR1 SNHLY, CDR2 FYNNEI. This CDR3 is built from 14 residues. CDR3 nucleotides: TGTGCCAGCAGTCTAATATCGACAGGGGGCAAAGGTTTCTTC. The encoded protein is CASSLISTGGKGFF.

V is TRBV4-2 and J is TRBJ2-5; D is unresolved. Germline V CDR1 and CDR2: LGHNA, YNFKEQ. The CDR3 has 15 amino acids. Trimming pared 4 bases from V and 5 bases from J, leaving 17 bases between. Here the CDR3 reads CASSPTDGSRETQYF. CDR3 coding DNA: TGTGCCAGCAGCCCCACTGATGGGTCAAGGGAGACCCAGTACTTC.

This clone has at least ten counts. V is TRBV11-3 and J is TRBJ2-1; D tentatively reads TRBD1 or TRBD2 (7 bases each). This CDR3 is 14 amino acids long. Per the germline V gene, CDR1 is SGHNT and CDR2 is YENEEA. V shed 5 bases and J shed 4 bases, with 12 bases lying between them. The CDR3 region is CASSDREGYNEQFF. CDR3 bases: TGTGCCAGCAGCGACAGGGAGGGATACAATGAGCAGTTCTTC.

This chain joins TRBV27 and TRBJ1-2; 7 bases are a match to TRBD1. In germline, CDR1 is MNHEY, CDR2 SMNVEV (reference sequence). V lost 8 bases and J lost 8; bases outside the gene matches: 14. This CDR3 has 14 residues. CDR3 in amino acids: CASRTTGEHLGYTF. CDR3 sequence (DNA): TGTGCCAGCCGTACAACAGGGGAACACCTGGGCTACACCTTC.

The chain recombines TRBV27 with TRBJ2-7; TRBD2 aligns across 9 bases. Germline V CDR1 and CDR2: MNHEY, SMNVEV (reference sequence). V lost 2 bases, J lost 1 base, and 9 bases stayed unmatched. The CDR3 sequence is 17 residues long. CDR3 DNA sequence: TGTGCCAGCAGTTTAGTCTCGGGGCTAGCGGGATCCTACGAGCAGTACTTC. Translated, it gives CASSLVSGLAGSYEQYF.

The chain employs TRBV2 and TRBJ2-1, with 11 nucleotides matching TRBD2. The V segment lost 9 bases and the J segment 0 bases; nucleotides outside the gene matches: 4. CDR3 size: 15 residues. Germline-derived CDR1 and CDR2 are SNHLY and FYNNEI. Here the CDR3 reads CARTGTSGSYNEQFF. CDR3 DNA sequence: TGTGCCAGAACCGGGACTAGCGGCTCCTACAATGAGCAGTTCTTC.

The genes are TRBV7-2 and TRBJ1-5; D might be TRBD1 (5 bases). Trimming shortened V by 3 bases and J by 0 bases, and 12 bases separated the two germline ends. The CDR3 runs 16 residues. CDR1 SGHTA and CDR2 FQGNSA come from the germline V gene. In DNA form, the CDR3 reads TGTGCCAGCAGCTTCACCGGGACGTCTAGCAATCAGCCCCAGCATTTT. Protein product: CASSFTGTSSNQPQHF.

The CDR3 here is CSVEGGLDPYEQYF. In nucleotides, the CDR3 is TGCAGCGTTGAGGGGGGACTAGATCCCTACGAGCAGTACTTC. The V call is TRBV29-1, the J call TRBJ2-7, with TRBD2 identical over 8 bases. V gave up 3 bases and J gave up 2 bases; unmatched junction bases: 6. The CDR3 has 14 residues. CDR1 is SQVTM, CDR2 ANQGSEA, per germline.

This clone was seen a few times. J is TRBJ2-5 and V is TRBV5-1, with D maybe TRBD2 (6 bases). This CDR3 has 16 amino acids. The germline V gene encodes CDR1 SGHRS and CDR2 YFSETQ. V lost 0 bases to trimming and J lost 4 bases, with 16 bases between them. The CDR3 region is CASSLGIGGMGETQYF. The CDR3 DNA is TGCGCCAGCAGCTTGGGGATAGGAGGGATGGGAGAGACCCAGTACTTC.

The genes are TRBV27 and TRBJ1-5, with a possible D match to TRBD1 (6 bases). The CDR3 has 15 amino acids. Germline V CDR1 and CDR2: MNHEY, SMNVEV (reference sequence). V was clipped by 5 bases and J by 0 bases, with 11 bases between them. CDR3 in amino acids: CASSPTGISNQPQHF. CDR3 DNA: TGTGCCAGCAGTCCCACAGGGATTAGCAATCAGCCCCAGCATTTT.

The rearrangement joins TRBV9 to TRBJ2-7; 10 nucleotides line up with TRBD2. The junction had 11 bases not matched to a gene; V was cut back by 3 bases and J by 5 bases. The CDR3 runs to 16 residues. The germline V gene has CDR1 SGDLS and CDR2 YYNGEE. CDR3 nucleotides: TGTGCCAGCAGCGAGGACCCGCTAGCGGGAGATAACGAGCAGTACTTC. Translated, it gives CASSEDPLAGDNEQYF.

The V gene is TRBV11-3, the J gene TRBJ1-1; D gene ambiguous. CDR1 is SGHNT, CDR2 YENEEA, per germline. V lost 4 bases, J lost 5 bases, and 14 bases lay in between. The CDR3 covers 14 residues. CDR3 nucleotide sequence: TGTGCCAGCAGCTGCCGTTATTCCCTTACTGAAGCTTTCTTT. Translated: CASSCRYSLTEAFF.

This clone was detected a few times. The chain carries TRBV25-1 and TRBJ2-5, with 8 bases matching TRBD1. V lost 3 bases, J lost 1 base, and 4 bases stayed unmatched. In germline, CDR1 is MGHDK, CDR2 SYGVNS. This CDR3 region has 15 residues. In nucleotides, the CDR3 is TGTGCCAGCAGTGAGGGGCAGGGGGCCCAAGAGACCCAGTACTTC. This sequence encodes CASSEGQGAQETQYF. The full variable domain, its missing parts supplied by reference TRBV25-1 and TRBJ2-5, is EADIYQTPRYLVIGTGKKITLECSQTMGHDKMYWYQQDPGMELHLIHYSYGVNSTEKGDLSSESTVSRIRTEHFPLTLESARPSHTSQYLCASSEGQGAQETQYFGPGTRLLVL.

The table lists this clone with many counts. The sample carries other DNA sequences with the same CDR3. The genes are TRBV9 and TRBJ2-5; TRBD2 might be the D (6 bases). V was clipped by 2 bases and J by 5 bases, with 13 bases between them. Germline V gene sequence: CDR1 SGDLS, CDR2 YYNGEE. The CDR3 has 14 residues. CDR3 residues: CASSVGGSGETQYF. CDR3 sequence (DNA): TGTGCCAGCAGCGTTGGGGGGTCGGGCGAGACCCAGTACTTC. Together with reference TRBV9 and TRBJ2-5, the CDR3 gives the full variable domain: DSGVTQTPKHLITATGQRVTLRCSPRSGDLSVYWYQQSLDQGLQFLIQYYNGEERAKGNILERFSAQQFPDLHSELNLSSLELGDSALYFCASSVGGSGETQYFGPGTRLLVL.

The chain is built from TRBV4-2 and TRBJ2-1; no clear D. CDR3 length: 13 amino acids. With 3 bases removed from V and 5 bases from J, the gap between germline ends came to 8 bases. In germline, CDR1 is LGHNA, CDR2 YNFKEQ. The CDR3 is CASSHQKHNEQFF. In DNA form, the CDR3 reads TGTGCCAGCAGCCACCAAAAACACAATGAGCAGTTCTTC.

The chain links TRBV2 to TRBJ2-7, with D possibly called TRBD1 or TRBD2 (5 bases each). Trimming removed 4 bases at V and 0 bases at J, with 10 bases between. Looked up from germline, CDR1 is SNHLY and CDR2 is FYNNEI. The CDR3 loop spans 14 amino acids. CDR3 in amino acids: CASSVGVGSYEQYF. As DNA, the CDR3 is TGTGCCAGCAGTGTGGGGGTTGGCTCCTACGAGCAGTACTTC.

V usage is TRBV27 and J usage is TRBJ1-2; TRBD1 matches 7 bases. The CDR3 contains 14 residues. Germline V CDR1 and CDR2: MNHEY, SMNVEV (reference sequence). After removal of 6 bases from V and 9 bases from J, the junction contained 13 bases not matched to a gene. The CDR3 spells CASSRSQGVMSYTF. CDR3 sequence (DNA): TGTGCCAGCAGCCGCTCGCAGGGGGTAATGAGCTACACCTTC.

This chain uses TRBV28 with TRBJ2-5, with D uncertain. The DNA end is a closer match to TRBJ2-7, so the J assignment may be wrong. Germline V gene data show CDR1 as MDHEN and CDR2 as SYDVKM. CDR3 length equals 14 residues. The CDR3 nucleotides are TGTGCCAGCACCAAGGGCGGAGATATGTACGAGCAGTACTTC. Protein sequence: CASTKGGDMYEQYF.

This chain joins TRBV9 and TRBJ2-1; no reliable D call. The germline V gene encodes CDR1 SGDLS and CDR2 YYNGEE. The CDR3 extends over 13 amino acids. Deletions cut 4 bases from V and 8 bases from J, with 13 bases between. The CDR3 is CASSLTLGHEQFF. The CDR3 nucleotides are TGTGCCAGCAGCCTCACTCTGGGCCATGAGCAGTTCTTC.

The table lists this clone with many counts. The chain is built from TRBV28 and TRBJ1-5; 11 positions agree with TRBD1. Germline values: CDR1 MDHEN, CDR2 SYDVKM. After removal of 6 bases from V and 2 bases from J, the junction contained 9 bases not matched to a gene. The length of the CDR3 is 17 residues. The CDR3 reads CASRPDRGRMGNQPQHF. As DNA, the CDR3 is TGTGCCAGCAGGCCGGACAGGGGGCGGATGGGCAATCAGCCCCAGCATTTT.